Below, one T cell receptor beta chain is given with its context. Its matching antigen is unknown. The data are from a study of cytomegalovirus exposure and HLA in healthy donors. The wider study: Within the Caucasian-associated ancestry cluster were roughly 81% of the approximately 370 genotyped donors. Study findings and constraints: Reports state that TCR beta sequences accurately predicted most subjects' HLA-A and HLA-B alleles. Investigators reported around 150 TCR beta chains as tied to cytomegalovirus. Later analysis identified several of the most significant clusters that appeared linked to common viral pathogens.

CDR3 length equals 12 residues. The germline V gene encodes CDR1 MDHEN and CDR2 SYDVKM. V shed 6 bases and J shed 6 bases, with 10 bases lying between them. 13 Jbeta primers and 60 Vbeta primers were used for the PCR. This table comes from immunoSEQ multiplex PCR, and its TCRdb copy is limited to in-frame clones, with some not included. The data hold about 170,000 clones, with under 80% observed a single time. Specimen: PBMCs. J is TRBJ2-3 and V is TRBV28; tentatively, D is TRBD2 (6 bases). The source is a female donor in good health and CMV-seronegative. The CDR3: CASSPEGDTQYF. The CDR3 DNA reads TGTGCCAGCAGCCCGGAGGGGGATACGCAGTATTTT.